This passage covers 6 T cell receptor beta chains from one sample sequenced in a study of cytomegalovirus exposure and HLA in healthy donors. Use of 60 Vbeta and 13 Jbeta primers characterized the PCR. Only in-frame clones appear in the TCRdb table, and some are missing; sequencing was by immunoSEQ multiplex PCR. The sample consists of about 120,000 clones, approximately 83% of them appearing once. Sequencing was done on a sample of PBMCs. These receptors came from a woman under 30 in good health and CMV-seronegative.

The gene calls are TRBV7-2 and TRBJ2-2; D gene ambiguous. Germline V gene sequence: CDR1 SGHTA, CDR2 FQGNSA. Trimming left V 5 bases short and J 1 base short, with 5 bases between. The CDR3 is 13 amino acids. In nucleotides, the CDR3 is TGTGCCAGCAGCCTAATGAACACCGGGGAGCTGTTTTTT. It codes for CASSLMNTGELFF.

In this sample, this clone turned up a few times. The chain carries TRBV6-1 and TRBJ1-5; the D is unclear. The CDR3 is 13 amino acids. Deletions cut 7 bases from V and 0 bases from J, with 7 bases between. Germline V gene data show CDR1 as MNHNS and CDR2 as SASEGT. This CDR3 reads CASIAHSNQPQHF. CDR3 nucleotide sequence: TGTGCCAGCATAGCGCATAGCAATCAGCCCCAGCATTTT.

This clone was seen a few times. V is TRBV6-6 and J is TRBJ2-3; D unresolved. Germline assignment: CDR1 MNHNY and CDR2 SVGAGI (reference sequence). The length of the CDR3 is 14 residues. V was cut by 0 bases and J by 3 bases, with 7 bases left in between. For the CDR3, the DNA is TGTGCCAGCAGTTACTCAGCACGGACAGATACGCAGTATTTT. Its translation is CASSYSARTDTQYF.

V and J are TRBV4-3 and TRBJ1-2; D may be TRBD1 (5 bases). The germline V and J ends were trimmed by 2 bases and 8 bases, with 12 bases remaining between them. Germline lookup yields CDR1 LGHNA and CDR2 YSLEER. The CDR3 runs to 13 residues. In DNA form, the CDR3 reads TGCGCCAGCAGCCAAAGGAGGGGCTACGGCTACACCTTC. Translated: CASSQRRGYGYTF.

The chain links TRBV2 to TRBJ1-4, with 10 bases identical to TRBD1. The CDR3 is 15 residues long. The germline gives CDR1 SNHLY, CDR2 FYNNEI. With 10 bases clipped from V and 4 bases from J, the junction kept 9 bases outside the gene matches. The DNA of the CDR3 is TGTGCCACCCGGGACAGGGGCTATCTTAATGAAAAACTGTTTTTT. Translation: CATRDRGYLNEKLFF.

The genes are TRBV7-9 and TRBJ2-2, with a tentative D call TRBD1 (5 bases). This CDR3 has 13 amino acids. V lost 8 bases to trimming and J lost 7 bases, with 14 bases between them. CDR1 and CDR2 from the germline V gene are SEHNR and FQNEAQ (reference sequence). The CDR3 here is CASRTDSVGELFF. The CDR3 region has the DNA TGTGCCAGCCGAACAGACAGTGTCGGGGAGCTGTTTTTT.